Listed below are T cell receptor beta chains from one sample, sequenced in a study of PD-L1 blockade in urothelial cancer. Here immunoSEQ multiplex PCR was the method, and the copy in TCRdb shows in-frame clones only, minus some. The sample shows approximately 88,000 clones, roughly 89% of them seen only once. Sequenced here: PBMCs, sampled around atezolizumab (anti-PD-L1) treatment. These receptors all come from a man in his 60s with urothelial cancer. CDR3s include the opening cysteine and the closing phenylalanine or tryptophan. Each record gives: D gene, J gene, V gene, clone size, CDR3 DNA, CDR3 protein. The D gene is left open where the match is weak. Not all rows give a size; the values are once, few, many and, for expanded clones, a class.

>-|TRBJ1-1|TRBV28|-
TGTGCCAGCAGTTGGCGGTTACAGGGCTATGGTACTGAAGCTTTCTTT
CASSWRLQGYGTEAFF
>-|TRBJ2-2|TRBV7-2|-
TGTGCCAGCAGCACGGGAGCCGGCACCGGGGAGCTGTTTTTT
CASSTGAGTGELFF
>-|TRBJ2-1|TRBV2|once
TGTGCCAGGGGGCATGAGCAGTTCTTC
CARGHEQFF
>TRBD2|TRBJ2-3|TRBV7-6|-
TGTGCCAGCAGCTTAGCGAGGCTAGCGGGAGGGCCAGGGCCGCAGTATTTT
CASSLARLAGGPGPQYF
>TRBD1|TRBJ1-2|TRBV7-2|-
TGTGCCAGCAGACGGCCGGGACAGGATAGAGGCTACACCTTC
CASRRPGQDRGYTF
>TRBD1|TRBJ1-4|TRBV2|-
TGTGCCAGCAGTGGGGACAGAGATAATGAAAAACTGTTTTTT
CASSGDRDNEKLFF
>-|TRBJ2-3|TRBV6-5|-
TGTGCCAGCAGTTTAGGACAGAGCACAGATACGCAGTATTTT
CASSLGQSTDTQYF
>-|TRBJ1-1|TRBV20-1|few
TGCAGTGCTGAAGGGGACACTGAAGCTTTCTTT
CSAEGDTEAFF
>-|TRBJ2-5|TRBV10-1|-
TGCGCCAGCAGTGAGGGTCAGGGGCCGCGAGAGACCCAGTACTTC
CASSEGQGPRETQYF
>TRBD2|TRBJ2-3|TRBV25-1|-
TGTGCCAGCAGCGGACTAGCGGGAGAAGATACGCAGTATTTT
CASSGLAGEDTQYF
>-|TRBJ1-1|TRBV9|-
TGTGCCAGCAGCGTAGATGTCAGGGCTGAAGCTTTCTTT
CASSVDVRAEAFF
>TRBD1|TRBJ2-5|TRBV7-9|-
TGTGCCAGCAGCTTAGTCGGCATTGACAGGGCGGACCAAGAGACCCAGTACTTC
CASSLVGIDRADQETQYF
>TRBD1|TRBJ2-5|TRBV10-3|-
TGTGCCATCAGGTCCGGGACAGGGATTCGAGAGACCCAGTACTTC
CAIRSGTGIRETQYF
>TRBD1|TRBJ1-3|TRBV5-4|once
TGTGCCAGCAGCTTGGGCGGGACAGGTGCCTACTCTGGAAACACCATATATTTT
CASSLGGTGAYSGNTIYF
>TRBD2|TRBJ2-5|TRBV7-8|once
TGTGCCAGCAGCTTAGGTAGCGGGACTCCAGAGACCCAGTACTTC
CASSLGSGTPETQYF
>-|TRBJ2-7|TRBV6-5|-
TGTGCCAGCAGTTACAAACAGTCTGGAAGCGAGCAGTACTTC
CASSYKQSGSEQYF
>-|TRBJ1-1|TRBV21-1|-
TGTGCCAGCACACATCCGAAGAGGACTGAAGCTTTCTTT
CASTHPKRTEAFF
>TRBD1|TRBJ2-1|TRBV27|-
TGTGCCAGCAGTTCTGGGACAGGGGGTTACAATGAGCAGTTCTTC
CASSSGTGGYNEQFF
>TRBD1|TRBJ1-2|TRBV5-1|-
TGCGCCAGCAGCTTGGATGGACAGGGGATAGTAAACGGCTACACCTTC
CASSLDGQGIVNGYTF
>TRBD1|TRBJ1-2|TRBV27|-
TGTGCCAGCAGTTTAACAGGGGGCCAATCCAGCTACACCTTC
CASSLTGGQSSYTF
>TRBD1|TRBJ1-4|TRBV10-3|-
TGTGCCATCAGACAGGGGGTTTTGGAAAAACTGTTTTTT
CAIRQGVLEKLFF
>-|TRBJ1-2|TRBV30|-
TGTGCCTGGGTGGGGCAGGCTTCTAACTATGGCTACACCTTC
CAWVGQASNYGYTF
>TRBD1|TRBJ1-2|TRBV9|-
TGTGCCAGCAGCGTAGGGGTCGGGACAGGGGGCGATGGCTACACCTTC
CASSVGVGTGGDGYTF
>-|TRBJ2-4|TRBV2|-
TGTGCCAGCAGTGATAGGGGGTCCAAAAACATTCAGTACTTC
CASSDRGSKNIQYF
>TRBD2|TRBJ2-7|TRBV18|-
TGTGCCAGCTCGCCGTATGGGACTAGCGCTTCCTACGAGCAGTACTTC
CASSPYGTSASYEQYF
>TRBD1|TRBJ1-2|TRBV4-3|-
TGCGCCAGCAGCCCGGCGGGGCAGGGGGCCAACTATGGCTACACCTTC
CASSPAGQGANYGYTF
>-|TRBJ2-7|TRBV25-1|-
TGTGCCAGCAGTGAATTTCGTTTTGAGATCAACGGGGGCGAGCAGTACTTC
CASSEFRFEINGGEQYF
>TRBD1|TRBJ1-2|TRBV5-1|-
TGCGCCAGCAGCCCGGGACAGGAGGGCTATGGCTACACCTTC
CASSPGQEGYGYTF
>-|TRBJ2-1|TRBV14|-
TGTGCCAGCAGCCCAACAGGGACCTACAATGAGCAGTTCTTC
CASSPTGTYNEQFF
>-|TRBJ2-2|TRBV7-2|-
TGTGCCAGCAGCGGGCAAGGGAACACCGGGGAGCTGTTTTTT
CASSGQGNTGELFF